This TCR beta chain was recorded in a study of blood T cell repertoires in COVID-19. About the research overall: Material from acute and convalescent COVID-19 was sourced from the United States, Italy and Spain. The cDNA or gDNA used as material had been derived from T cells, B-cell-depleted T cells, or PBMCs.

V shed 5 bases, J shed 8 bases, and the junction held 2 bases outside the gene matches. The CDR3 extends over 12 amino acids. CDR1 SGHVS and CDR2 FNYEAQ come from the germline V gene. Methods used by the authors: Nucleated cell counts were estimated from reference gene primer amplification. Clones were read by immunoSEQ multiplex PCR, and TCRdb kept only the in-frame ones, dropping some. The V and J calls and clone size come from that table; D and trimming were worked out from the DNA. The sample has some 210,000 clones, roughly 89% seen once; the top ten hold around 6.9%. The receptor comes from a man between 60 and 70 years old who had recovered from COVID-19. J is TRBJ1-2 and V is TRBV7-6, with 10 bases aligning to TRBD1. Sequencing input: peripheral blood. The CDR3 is CASSGQGVGYTF. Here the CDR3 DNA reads TGTGCCAGCAGCGGACAGGGGGTGGGCTACACCTTC.